This T cell receptor beta chain was obtained from a study of T cell repertoires in cytomegalovirus infection. For the study at large: It can be stated that public TCR beta signatures indicated CMV infection as well as a matching HLA type.

This clonotype was seen more than once but under ten times. Germline V gene sequence: CDR1 MDHEN, CDR2 SYDVKM. This CDR3 has 15 amino acids. Trimming removed 6 bases at V and 1 base at J, with 12 bases between. A single record per CDR3 protein comes from TCRdb applying MiXCR to the reads. The repertoire consists of hundreds of thousands of distinct CDR3 sequences, with around 24% occurring once and the leading ten covering less than 9.5%. This sequence joins TRBV28 and TRBJ2-2, with a tentative D call TRBD2 (5 bases). Material for sequencing was CD8+ T cells from PBMCs. The clonotype comes from a human donor in good health (CMV status not recorded). Some clones in this sample may be carry-over from other donors' samples. The CDR3 nucleotides read TGTGCCAGCAGGGACTTAGACATGAACACCGGGGAGCTGTTTTTT. The encoded protein is CASRDLDMNTGELFF.